These 3 T cell receptor beta chains were all obtained from the same sample, sequenced in a study of blood T cell repertoires in COVID-19. Profiling relied on immunoSEQ multiplex PCR, and the TCRdb table lists in-frame clones only, not all of them. The data hold about 98,000 clones, with approximately 82% observed a single time. Sequenced input: peripheral blood. The receptors come from a man in his 70s with active or convalescent COVID-19.

V usage is TRBV27 and J usage is TRBJ1-2, with 9 bases identical to TRBD1. In germline, CDR1 is MNHEY, CDR2 SMNVEV (reference sequence). The length of the CDR3 is 14 residues. V lost 1 base to trimming and J lost 4 bases; unmatched junction nucleotides: 1. The CDR3 region has the DNA TGTGCCAGCAGTTTATTGGGACAGGGCTATGGCTACACCTTC. Translated: CASSLLGQGYGYTF.

The chain couples TRBV6-1 to TRBJ1-5; D remains ambiguous. This CDR3 contains 16 residues. Germline assignment: CDR1 MNHNS and CDR2 SASEGT. V shed 1 base and J shed 4 bases, with 14 bases lying between them. The CDR3 is CASSEVPGWANQPQHF. CDR3 bases: TGTGCCAGCAGTGAAGTGCCGGGGTGGGCAAATCAGCCCCAGCATTTT.

This chain connects TRBV18 to TRBJ2-7; 8 bases align to TRBD1. Germline assignment: CDR1 KGHSH and CDR2 LQKENI. The CDR3 extends over 14 amino acids. With 1 base clipped from V and 3 bases from J, the junction kept 2 bases outside the gene matches. The chain's CDR3 is CASSPLGTGYEQYF. The DNA for the CDR3 is TGTGCCAGCTCACCACTGGGGACAGGCTACGAGCAGTACTTC.